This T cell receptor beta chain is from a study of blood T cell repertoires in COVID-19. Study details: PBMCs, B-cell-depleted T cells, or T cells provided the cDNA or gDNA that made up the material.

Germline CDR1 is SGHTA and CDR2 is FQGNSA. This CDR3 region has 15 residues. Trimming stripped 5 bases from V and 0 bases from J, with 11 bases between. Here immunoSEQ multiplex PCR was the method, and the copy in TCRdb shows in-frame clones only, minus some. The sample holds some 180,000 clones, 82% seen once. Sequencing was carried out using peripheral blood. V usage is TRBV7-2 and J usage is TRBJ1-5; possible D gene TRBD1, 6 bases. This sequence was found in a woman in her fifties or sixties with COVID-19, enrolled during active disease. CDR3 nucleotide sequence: TGTGCCAGCAGCCTAGACAGGTTTAGCAATCAGCCCCAGCATTTT. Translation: CASSLDRFSNQPQHF.